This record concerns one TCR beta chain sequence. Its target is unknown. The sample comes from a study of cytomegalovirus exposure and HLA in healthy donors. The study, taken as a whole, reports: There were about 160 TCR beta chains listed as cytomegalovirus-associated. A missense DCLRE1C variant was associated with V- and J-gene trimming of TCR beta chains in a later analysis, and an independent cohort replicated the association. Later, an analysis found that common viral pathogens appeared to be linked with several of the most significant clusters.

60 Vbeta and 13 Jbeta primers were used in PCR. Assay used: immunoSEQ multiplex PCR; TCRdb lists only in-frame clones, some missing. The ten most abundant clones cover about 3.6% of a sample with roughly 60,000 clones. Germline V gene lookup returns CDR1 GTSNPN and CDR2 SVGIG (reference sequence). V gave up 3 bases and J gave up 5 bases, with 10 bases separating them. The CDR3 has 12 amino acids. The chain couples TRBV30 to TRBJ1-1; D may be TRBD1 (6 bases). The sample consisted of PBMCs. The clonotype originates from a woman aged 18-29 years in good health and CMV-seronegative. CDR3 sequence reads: CAWSRGGTEAFF. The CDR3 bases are TGTGCCTGGAGCAGGGGAGGGACTGAAGCTTTCTTT.